This is a list of T cell receptor beta chains from one sample in a study of blood T cell dynamics during melanoma immunotherapy. Libraries were prepared by immunoSEQ multiplex PCR; TCRdb keeps only in-frame clonotypes and omits some of them. Here the sample spans around 13,000 clones, roughly nine tenths being singletons. The source material was blood, sampled from a patient treated with checkpoint blockade. Receptor source: a human donor with melanoma. Both conserved end residues are part of each CDR3. Each record gives: J gene, V gene, clone size, D gene, CDR3 length, CDR3 protein, CDR3 DNA. The D gene is left open where the match is weak. For some rows the clone size is stated as once, few or many, or as a class when expanded; others skip it.

TRBJ1-1 TRBV6-6 NA NA 14 CASSQGTLNTEAFF TGTGCCAGCAGCCAGGGGACCCTGAACACTGAAGCTTTCTTT
TRBJ2-4 TRBV19 NA TRBD2 15 CASSSLGGAKNIQYF TGTGCCAGTAGTTCGCTCGGGGGGGCCAAAAACATTCAGTACTTC
TRBJ2-7 TRBV19 NA TRBD2 17 CASSPWGALAGAYEQYF TGTGCCAGTAGTCCCTGGGGGGCGCTAGCGGGAGCCTACGAGCAGTACTTC
TRBJ2-7 TRBV4-3 NA TRBD1 13 CASSHGTGGEQYF TGCGCCAGCAGCCACGGAACAGGGGGCGAGCAGTACTTC
TRBJ1-2 TRBV11-3 NA NA 14 CASSSYGTNYGYTF TGTGCCAGCAGCTCCTACGGAACTAACTATGGCTACACCTTC
TRBJ1-1 TRBV27 NA NA 15 CASSLSGQSNTEAFF TGTGCCAGCAGTTTATCCGGACAATCAAACACTGAAGCTTTCTTT
TRBJ2-2 TRBV29-1 NA NA 12 CSGEHGAGELFF TGCAGCGGGGAGCACGGGGCCGGGGAGCTGTTTTTT
TRBJ1-4 TRBV5-1 NA NA 15 CASSLARGRGEKLFF TGCGCCAGCAGCTTGGCCCGGGGGCGCGGTGAAAAACTGTTTTTT
TRBJ2-1 TRBV19 NA TRBD1 15 CASSIAGQGYNEQFF TGTGCCAGTAGTATAGCGGGACAGGGATACAATGAGCAGTTCTTC
TRBJ2-2 TRBV9 NA NA 16 CASSVDGVGATGELFF TGTGCCAGCAGCGTAGACGGAGTAGGCGCAACCGGGGAGCTGTTTTTT
TRBJ2-7 TRBV5-1 NA TRBD1 14 CASSSGQGVREQYF TGCGCCAGCAGCTCGGGACAGGGGGTTCGCGAGCAGTACTTC
TRBJ2-5 TRBV5-1 NA TRBD2 16 CASSRTSGRHQETQYF TGCGCCAGCAGCCGGACTAGCGGGAGGCACCAAGAGACCCAGTACTTC
TRBJ1-1 TRBV4-1 NA TRBD1 16 CASSQDPQGGRTEAFF TGCGCCAGCAGCCAAGACCCCCAGGGGGGGAGGACTGAAGCTTTCTTT
TRBJ2-1 TRBV6-4 NA NA 11 CASSDSKEQFF TGTGCCAGCAGTGACTCGAAGGAGCAGTTCTTC
TRBJ2-1 TRBV5-5 once TRBD2 16 CASSLVPSGSIGEQFF TGTGCCAGCAGCTTGGTGCCTAGCGGGAGCATTGGTGAGCAGTTCTTC